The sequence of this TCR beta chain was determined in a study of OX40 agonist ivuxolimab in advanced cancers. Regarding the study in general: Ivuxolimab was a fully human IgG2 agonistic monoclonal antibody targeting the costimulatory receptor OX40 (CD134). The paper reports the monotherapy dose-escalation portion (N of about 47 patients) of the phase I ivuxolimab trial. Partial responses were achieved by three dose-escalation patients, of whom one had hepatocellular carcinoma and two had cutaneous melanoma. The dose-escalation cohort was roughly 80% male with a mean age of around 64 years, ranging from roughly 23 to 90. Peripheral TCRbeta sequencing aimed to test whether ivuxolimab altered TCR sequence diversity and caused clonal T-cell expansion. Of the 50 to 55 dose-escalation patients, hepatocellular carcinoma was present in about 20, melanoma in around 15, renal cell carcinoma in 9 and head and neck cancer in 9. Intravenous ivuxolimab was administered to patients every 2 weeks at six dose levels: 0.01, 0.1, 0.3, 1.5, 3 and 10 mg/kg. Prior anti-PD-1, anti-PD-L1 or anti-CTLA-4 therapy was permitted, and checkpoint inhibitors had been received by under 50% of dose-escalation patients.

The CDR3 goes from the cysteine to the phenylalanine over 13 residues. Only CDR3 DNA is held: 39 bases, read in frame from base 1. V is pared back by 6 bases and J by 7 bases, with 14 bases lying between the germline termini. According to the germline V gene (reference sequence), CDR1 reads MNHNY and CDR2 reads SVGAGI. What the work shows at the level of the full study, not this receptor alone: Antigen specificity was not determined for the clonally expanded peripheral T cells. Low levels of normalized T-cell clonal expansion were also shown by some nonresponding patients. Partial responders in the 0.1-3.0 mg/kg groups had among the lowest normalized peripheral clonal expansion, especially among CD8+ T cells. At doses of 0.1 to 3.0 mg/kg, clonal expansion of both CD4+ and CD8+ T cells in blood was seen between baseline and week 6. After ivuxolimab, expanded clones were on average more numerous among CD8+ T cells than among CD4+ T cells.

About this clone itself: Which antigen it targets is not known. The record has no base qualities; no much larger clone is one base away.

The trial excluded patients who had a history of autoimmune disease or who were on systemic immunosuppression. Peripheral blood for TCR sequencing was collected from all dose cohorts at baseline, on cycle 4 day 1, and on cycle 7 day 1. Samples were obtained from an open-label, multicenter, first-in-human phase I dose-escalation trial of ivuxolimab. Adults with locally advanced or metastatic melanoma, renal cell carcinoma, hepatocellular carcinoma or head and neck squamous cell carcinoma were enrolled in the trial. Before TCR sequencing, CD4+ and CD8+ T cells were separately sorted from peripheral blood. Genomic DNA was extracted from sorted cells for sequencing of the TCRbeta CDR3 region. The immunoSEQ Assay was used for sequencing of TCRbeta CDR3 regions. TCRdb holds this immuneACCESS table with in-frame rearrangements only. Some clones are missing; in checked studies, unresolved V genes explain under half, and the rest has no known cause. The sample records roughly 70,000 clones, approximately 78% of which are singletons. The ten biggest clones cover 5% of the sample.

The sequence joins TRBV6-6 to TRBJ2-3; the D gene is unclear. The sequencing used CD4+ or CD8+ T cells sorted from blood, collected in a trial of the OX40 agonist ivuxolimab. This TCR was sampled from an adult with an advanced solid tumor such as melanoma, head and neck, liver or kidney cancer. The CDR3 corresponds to CASRNGPLNTQYF. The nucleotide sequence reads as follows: TGTGCCAGCAGGAACGGCCCTTTGAATACGCAGTATTTT.